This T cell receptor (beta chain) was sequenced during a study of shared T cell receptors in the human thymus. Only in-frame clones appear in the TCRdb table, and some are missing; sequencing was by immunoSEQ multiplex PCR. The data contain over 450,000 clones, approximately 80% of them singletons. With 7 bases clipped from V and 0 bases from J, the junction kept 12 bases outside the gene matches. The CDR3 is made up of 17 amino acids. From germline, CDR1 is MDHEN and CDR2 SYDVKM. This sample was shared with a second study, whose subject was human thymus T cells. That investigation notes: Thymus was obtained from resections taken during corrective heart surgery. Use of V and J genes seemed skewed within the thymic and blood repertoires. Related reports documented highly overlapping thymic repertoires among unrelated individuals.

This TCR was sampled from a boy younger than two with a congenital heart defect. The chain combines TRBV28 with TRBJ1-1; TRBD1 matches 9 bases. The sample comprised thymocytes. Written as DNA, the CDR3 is TGTGCCAGCACTAAACTGGGACAGGGAATAATGAACACTGAAGCTTTCTTT. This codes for CASTKLGQGIMNTEAFF.